This passage covers 16 T cell receptor beta chains from one sample sequenced in a study of T-cell reconstitution after alpha-beta-depleted transplantation in children. Unique molecular identifiers were incorporated when the TCRbeta library was constructed. TCRdb recomputed calls from the PCR reads with MiXCR, one row per CDR3 protein. Among 200,000 to 300,000 distinct CDR3 sequences, under 30% were seen once, and the ten largest hold about 5%. The source was PBMCs, mostly from graft donor cells, collected 360 days after TCRalphabeta/CD19-depleted stem cell transplant. Source of these receptors: a female patient younger than 10 who had a stem cell transplant for congenital amegakaryocytic thrombocytopenia, so the T cells may come from the graft donor.

This clonotype has ten or more counts. The J gene is TRBJ2-1, the V gene TRBV12-3 or TRBV12-4, with D maybe TRBD2 (5 bases). Trimming removed 3 bases from V and 0 bases from J, with 12 bases in between. The CDR3 spans 16 residues. DNA for the CDR3: TGTGCCAGCAGTTTTTGGCTAGCAGGCTCCTACAATGAGCAGTTCTTC. It is translated as CASSFWLAGSYNEQFF.

This clonotype was seen at least ten times. The rearrangement joins TRBV6-2 or TRBV6-3 to TRBJ1-5; D not resolved. Trimming shortened V by 6 bases and J by 0 bases, and 3 bases separated the two germline ends. Germline assignment: CDR1 MNHEY and CDR2 SVGEGT. The CDR3 is made up of 12 amino acids. The CDR3 sequence is CASRFSNQPQHF. The CDR3 DNA sequence: TGTGCCAGCAGATTTAGCAATCAGCCCCAGCATTTT.

The chain carries TRBV5-5 and TRBJ2-1, with D hard to call. The CDR3 extends over 15 amino acids. Trimming left V 4 bases short and J 0 bases short, with 11 bases between. The germline CDR1 and CDR2 sequences are SGHKS and YYEKEE (reference sequence). The CDR3 DNA reads TGTGCCAGCAGCCTAGACCGAAACTCCTACAATGAGCAGTTCTTC. Its protein is CASSLDRNSYNEQFF.

This clonotype came up once. The rearrangement links TRBV4-3 to TRBJ1-1; D is unresolved. The germline V gene encodes CDR1 LGHNA and CDR2 YSLEER. This CDR3 has 13 residues. V was cut by 3 bases and J by 8 bases, with 13 bases left in between. The CDR3 loop reads CASSQELRWEAFF. The CDR3 DNA follows: TGCGCCAGCAGCCAGGAACTAAGGTGGGAAGCTTTCTTT.

The chain carries TRBV2 and TRBJ2-2; D is perhaps TRBD1 (5 bases). Germline V gene sequence: CDR1 SNHLY, CDR2 FYNNEI. This CDR3 has 15 amino acids. Trimming left V 8 bases short and J 9 bases short, with 22 bases between. The CDR3 DNA reads as TGTGCCAGCTCAGGGCCGACCACTAAACACCGGGAGCTGTTTTTT. Encoded protein: CASSGPTTKHRELFF.

This clonotype showed up just a few times. This chain connects TRBV20-1 to TRBJ2-7; maybe TRBD1 (6 bases). The CDR3 is 13 residues long. Germline lookup yields CDR1 DFQATT and CDR2 SNEGSKA (reference sequence). The V and J ends lost 3 bases and 6 bases respectively, with 15 bases between them. Written as DNA, the CDR3 is TGCAGTGCTAGTTCAGGGGTTTCCCTCGAGCAGTACTTC. Its translation is CSASSGVSLEQYF.

The chain joins TRBV7-9 to TRBJ2-3, with unresolved D. The length of the CDR3 is 14 residues. Germline values: CDR1 SEHNR, CDR2 FQNEAQ (reference sequence). V lost 1 base to trimming and J lost 5 bases, with 10 bases between them. In DNA form, the CDR3 reads TGTGCCAGCAGCTTAGTGATCACACAAGATACGCAGTATTTT. Its protein product is CASSLVITQDTQYF.

The J gene is TRBJ2-3, the V gene TRBV3-1; possibly TRBD1 for D (5 bases). This CDR3 contains 17 residues. V was trimmed by 4 bases and J by 4 bases, leaving 21 bases between them. Germline loops: CDR1 LGHDT, CDR2 YNNKEL (reference sequence). The chain's CDR3 is CASSPGKELLAPDTQYF. CDR3 nucleotides: TGTGCCAGCAGCCCAGGGAAGGAACTCCTGGCCCCAGATACGCAGTATTTT.

The chain couples TRBV2 to TRBJ2-1; 7 bases agree with TRBD2. Germline V gene lookup returns CDR1 SNHLY and CDR2 FYNNEI. The CDR3 is 17 amino acids. Unmatched junction bases numbered 12, after V lost 6 bases and J lost 1 base. The CDR3 sequence: CASRSSSGPTSYNEQFF. The CDR3 DNA is TGTGCCAGCAGGTCGTCTAGCGGACCTACTTCCTACAATGAGCAGTTCTTC.

The sample holds a few counts of this clonotype. The chain carries TRBV7-3 and TRBJ2-2; the D is unclear. The CDR3 runs to 13 residues. Trimming shortened V by 2 bases and J by 5 bases, and 6 bases separated the two germline ends. Germline values: CDR1 SGHTA, CDR2 FQGTGA. DNA for the CDR3: TGTGCCAGCAGCTTATGGTCAACCGGGGAGCTGTTTTTT. Its translation: CASSLWSTGELFF.

The chain uses TRBV29-1 and TRBJ1-1; no firm D call. In germline, CDR1 is SQVTM, CDR2 ANQGSEA. Between the trimmed V and J ends, which lost 4 bases and 1 base, there was a span of 16 bases. The CDR3 spans 15 residues. This CDR3 reads CSVGPRLKANTEAFF. The CDR3 coding sequence is TGCAGCGTTGGTCCCAGGTTGAAAGCGAACACTGAAGCTTTCTTT. Looking up the rest from reference TRBV29-1 and TRBJ1-1 gives the full variable domain: SAVISQKPSRDICQRGTSLTIQCQVDSQVTMMFWYRQQPGQSLTLIATANQGSEATYESGFVIDKFPISRPNLTFSTLTVSNMSPEDSSIYLCSVGPRLKANTEAFFGQGTRLTVV.

This clonotype was observed a handful of times. The rearrangement joins TRBV28 to TRBJ1-5, with TRBD1 as a possible D gene (6 bases). The CDR3 covers 14 residues. V lost 2 bases and J lost 6, with 11 bases in between. Germline loops: CDR1 MDHEN, CDR2 SYDVKM. The CDR3 protein is CASSLPNRVQPQHF. The CDR3 nucleotides are TGTGCCAGCAGTTTACCAAACAGGGTTCAGCCCCAGCATTTT.

Written as DNA, the CDR3 is TGTGCCAGCAGGCAACCTAGCGGCCCTACCTACGAGCAGTACTTC. Translating it yields CASRQPSGPTYEQYF. The J gene is TRBJ2-7, the V gene TRBV7-9, with 7 bases lining up with TRBD2. The CDR3 extends over 15 amino acids. Germline V lookup: CDR1 SEHNR, CDR2 FQNEAQ (reference sequence). V trimming: 6 bases; J trimming: 2 bases; junction bases outside the gene matches: 10.

The V and J genes are TRBV7-9 and TRBJ1-5; D not certain. This CDR3 spans 15 amino acids. V was pared by 3 bases and J by 3 bases, with 12 bases between. Germline V lookup: CDR1 SEHNR, CDR2 FQNEAQ (reference sequence). The CDR3 protein is CASSFGNSPNQPQHF. The CDR3 DNA follows: TGTGCCAGCAGCTTTGGGAACAGCCCCAATCAGCCCCAGCATTTT.

Concerning this clonotype itself: A much more abundant neighbour one base away suggests this may be a read error. The chain joins TRBV4-2 to TRBJ1-5; D possibly corresponds to TRBD1 (6 bases). CDR1 is LGHNA, CDR2 YNFKEQ, per germline. The CDR3 loop spans 15 amino acids. The CDR3 sequence is CAISQERGVAQPQHF. Written as DNA, the CDR3 is TGTGCCATCAGCCAAGAAAGGGGGGTGGCTCAGCCCCAGCATTTT.

This clonotype has only a few counts. The chain couples TRBV11-3 to TRBJ2-1; 10 nucleotides line up with TRBD2. This CDR3 has 16 residues. Unmatched junction bases numbered 10, after V lost 6 bases and J lost 5 bases. The germline V gene encodes CDR1 SGHNT and CDR2 YENEEA. CDR3 in DNA: TGTGCCAGCAGTCGCTCCGGGACTAGCGTAAACAATGAGCAGTTCTTC. Translated: CASSRSGTSVNNEQFF.